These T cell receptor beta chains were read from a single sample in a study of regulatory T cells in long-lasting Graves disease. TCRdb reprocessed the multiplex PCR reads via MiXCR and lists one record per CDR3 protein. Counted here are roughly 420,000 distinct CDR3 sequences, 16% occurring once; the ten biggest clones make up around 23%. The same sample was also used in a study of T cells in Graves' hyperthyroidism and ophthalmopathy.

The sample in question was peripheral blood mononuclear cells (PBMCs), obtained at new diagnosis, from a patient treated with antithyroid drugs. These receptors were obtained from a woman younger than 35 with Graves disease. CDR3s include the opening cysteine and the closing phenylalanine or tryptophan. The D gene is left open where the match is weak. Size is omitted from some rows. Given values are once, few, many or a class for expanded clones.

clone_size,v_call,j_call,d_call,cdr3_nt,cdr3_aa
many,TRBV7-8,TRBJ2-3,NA,TGTGCCAGCAGCTTAGTTGGGGCGAGCACAGATACGCAGTATTTT,CASSLVGASTDTQYF
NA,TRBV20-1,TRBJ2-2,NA,TGCAGTGCCCCCCCAGGCAAGGCCGGGGAGCTGTTTTTT,CSAPPGKAGELFF
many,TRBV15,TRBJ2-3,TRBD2,TGTGCCACCAGCAGAGCCGGGACTAGCATAACAGATACGCAGTATTTT,CATSRAGTSITDTQYF
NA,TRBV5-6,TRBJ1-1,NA,TGTGCCAGCACGACAGAATTGAACACTGAAGCTTTCTTT,CASTTELNTEAFF
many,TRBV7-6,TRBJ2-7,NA,TGTGCCAGCAGCCGACGAGACATCTACGAGCAGTACTTC,CASSRRDIYEQYF
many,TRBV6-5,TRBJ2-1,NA,TGTGCCAGCAGTTATGGCGGTAGCTCCTACAATGAGCAGTTCTTC,CASSYGGSSYNEQFF
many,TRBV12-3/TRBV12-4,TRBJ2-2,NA,TGTGCCAGCAGTTTAGACCTGGGGGCGAACACCGGGGAGCTGTTTTTT,CASSLDLGANTGELFF
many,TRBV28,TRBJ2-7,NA,TGTGCCAGCAGTTGGAACGGTTACGAGCAGTACTTC,CASSWNGYEQYF
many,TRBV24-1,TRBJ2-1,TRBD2,TGTGCCACCAGTGGTGTACTAGCGCCCTACAATGAGCAGTTCTTC,CATSGVLAPYNEQFF
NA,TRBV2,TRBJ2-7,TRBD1,TGTGCCACCAGAATGAACACAGGGGGAGATTACGAGCAGTACTTC,CATRMNTGGDYEQYF
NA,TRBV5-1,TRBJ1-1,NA,TGCGCCAGCGGCCCCGGTTTGGCCGTAATGAACACTGAAGCTTTCTTT,CASGPGLAVMNTEAFF
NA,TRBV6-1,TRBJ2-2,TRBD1,TGTGCCAGCAGTTCCCGGGACAGGGTAACCGGGGAGCTGTTTTTT,CASSSRDRVTGELFF
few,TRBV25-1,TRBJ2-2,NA,TGTGCCAGCAGTGAGCTAGCGAACACCGGGGAGCTGTTTTTT,CASSELANTGELFF
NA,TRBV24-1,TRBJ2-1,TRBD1,TGTGCCACCAGTGATCCAAACAGGGGGACCAAGGACAATGAGCAGTTCTTC,CATSDPNRGTKDNEQFF
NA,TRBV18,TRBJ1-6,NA,TGTGCCAGCTCACCAAAAACAGGTTCCAATTCACCCCTCCACTTT,CASSPKTGSNSPLHF
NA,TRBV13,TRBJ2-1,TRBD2,TGTGCCAGCAGTGAAGAGGGGCTAGCGGGAGGGGCCTACAATGAGCAGTTCTTC,CASSEEGLAGGAYNEQFF
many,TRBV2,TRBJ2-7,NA,TGTGCCAGCAGTGAAGCGGGAAAGGGAGCCTACGAGCAGTACTTC,CASSEAGKGAYEQYF
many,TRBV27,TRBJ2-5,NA,TGTGCCAGCAGTTTATCGACTGAAGAGACCCAGTACTTC,CASSLSTEETQYF
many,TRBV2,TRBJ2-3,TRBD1,TGTGCCAGCAGTGGACAGGGATCAGATACGCAGTATTTT,CASSGQGSDTQYF
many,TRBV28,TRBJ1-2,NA,TGTGCCAGCAGCTTGTCAGGGAACTATGGCTACACCTTC,CASSLSGNYGYTF
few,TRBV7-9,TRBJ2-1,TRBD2,TGTGCCAGCAGCTTTCTAGCGGGAGGGTTCGATGAGCAGTTCTTC,CASSFLAGGFDEQFF
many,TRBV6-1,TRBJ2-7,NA,TGTGCCAGCAGCCGAACGGGTGGGGGGACCGCCTACGAGCAGTACTTC,CASSRTGGGTAYEQYF
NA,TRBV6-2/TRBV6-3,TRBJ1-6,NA,TGTGCCAGCAGTTACGCCACTCTGAGGGAAAATTCACCCCTCCACTTT,CASSYATLRENSPLHF
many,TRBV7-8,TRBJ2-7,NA,TGTGCCAGCAGCCCCGAAGGGCGGAGGGCCCTGTACGAGCAGTACTTC,CASSPEGRRALYEQYF
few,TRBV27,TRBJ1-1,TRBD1,TGTGCCAGCAGTTTAGGTACAGGGGGCAGATCTGAAGCTTTCTTT,CASSLGTGGRSEAFF
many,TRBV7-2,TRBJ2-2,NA,TGTGCCAGCAGCCCGTCTTCCGCCGGGGAGCTGTTTTTT,CASSPSSAGELFF
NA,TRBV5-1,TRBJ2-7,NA,TGCGCCAGCAGCACCGAACTAGGGAGTGAGCAGTACTTC,CASSTELGSEQYF
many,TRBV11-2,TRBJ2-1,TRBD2,TGTGCCAGCAGCTTAGGTGGGACTAGCTTATTAAATGAGCAGTTCTTC,CASSLGGTSLLNEQFF
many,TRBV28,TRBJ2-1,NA,TGTGCCAGCAGAACCGGATCCAATGAGCAGTTCTTC,CASRTGSNEQFF
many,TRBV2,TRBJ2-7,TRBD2,TGTGCCAGCAGTGTGACTAGCGGGAGAGTCGAGCAGTACTTC,CASSVTSGRVEQYF
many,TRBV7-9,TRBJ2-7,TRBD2,TGTGCCAGCAGCTTAGGCCTACTAGCGGGGCTCTCCTACGAGCAGTACTTC,CASSLGLLAGLSYEQYF
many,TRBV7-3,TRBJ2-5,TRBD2,TGTGCCAGCAGTTCAACTAGCGGAGCTGGGGAGACCCAGTACTTC,CASSSTSGAGETQYF
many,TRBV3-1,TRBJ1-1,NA,TGTGCCAGCAGATCCGGGACTGTGAATGGTGAAGCTTTCTTT,CASRSGTVNGEAFF
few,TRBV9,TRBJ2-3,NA,TGTGCCAGCAGCGTAGACCCAAACACAGATACGCAGTATTTT,CASSVDPNTDTQYF
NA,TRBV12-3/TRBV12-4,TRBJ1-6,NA,TGTGCCAGCAGTTTAAGGGCCTCGGTATCCTATAATTCACCCCTCCACTTT,CASSLRASVSYNSPLHF
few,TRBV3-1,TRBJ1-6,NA,TGTGCCAGCAGCCCAATCGGTGATTCACCCCTCCACTTT,CASSPIGDSPLHF
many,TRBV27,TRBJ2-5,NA,TGTGCCAGCAGTTTATATCCAGGGGAAGAGACCCAGTACTTC,CASSLYPGEETQYF
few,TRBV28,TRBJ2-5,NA,TGTGCCAGCAGACTGGCGCCGGGCGGGGTACCATCCCTCAAGACCCAGTACTTC,CASRLAPGGVPSLKTQYF
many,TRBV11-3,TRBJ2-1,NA,TGTGCCAGCAGCTTGGGGGGGCGCGGGAGCTCCTACAATGAGCAGTTCTTC,CASSLGGRGSSYNEQFF
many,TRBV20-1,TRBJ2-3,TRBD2,TGCAGTGCTAGAGATCTGCCGGGGGGGACCACAGATACGCAGTATTTT,CSARDLPGGTTDTQYF
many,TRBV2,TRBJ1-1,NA,TGTGCCAGCAAGTGGGGGGCCGGCACTGAAGCTTTCTTT,CASKWGAGTEAFF
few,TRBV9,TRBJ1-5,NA,TGTGCCAGCAGCCCCGGGGGAGGGTTCGGTCAGCCCCAGCATTTT,CASSPGGGFGQPQHF
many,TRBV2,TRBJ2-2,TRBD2,TGTGCCAGCAGTGAGACTAGCGGGAACACCGGGGAGCTGTTTTTT,CASSETSGNTGELFF
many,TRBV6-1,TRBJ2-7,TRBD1,TGTGCCAGCAGTCCGGGACAGGAGAGCTCCTACGAGCAGTACTTC,CASSPGQESSYEQYF
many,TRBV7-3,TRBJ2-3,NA,TGTGCCAGCAGCCCTGACAGGCTTAGCACAGATACGCAGTATTTT,CASSPDRLSTDTQYF
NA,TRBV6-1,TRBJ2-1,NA,TGTGCCAGTAAACTAGACGCAAGCTTACTCAATGAGCAGTTCTTC,CASKLDASLLNEQFF
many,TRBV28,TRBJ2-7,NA,TGTGCCAGCAGTTTGGGGCGGGACAGCTACGAGCAGTACTTC,CASSLGRDSYEQYF
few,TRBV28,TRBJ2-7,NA,TGTGCCAGCAGTTCCCTAGTGGAAGCGTTTATTTACGAGCAGTACTTC,CASSSLVEAFIYEQYF
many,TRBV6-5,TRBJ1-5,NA,TGTGCCAGCAGTTACTCGCAGGGAAATCAGCCCCAGCATTTT,CASSYSQGNQPQHF
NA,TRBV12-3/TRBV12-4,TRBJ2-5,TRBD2,TGTGCCAGCAGCCCTACTAGCGTCTTCTCCTACAATGAGCAGTACTTC,CASSPTSVFSYNEQYF
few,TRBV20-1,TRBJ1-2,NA,TGCAGTGCTACCCTCGACGGGGCCTATGGCTACACCTTC,CSATLDGAYGYTF